This T cell receptor beta chain was sequenced during a study of blood T cell repertoires in COVID-19. Study information: COVID-19 samples collected from the United States, Italy and Spain covered acute and convalescent phases. The cDNA or gDNA used as material had been derived from T cells, B-cell-depleted T cells, or PBMCs.

In the source study's methods: Using reference gene primer amplification, nucleated cell counts were estimated. The data were produced by immunoSEQ multiplex PCR, yet TCRdb's version contains in-frame clones alone and is incomplete. V, J and clone size derive from that table, while D and trimming were established from the DNA sequence. Altogether over 90,000 clones are present, roughly 80% being singletons, with the ten largest covering roughly 25%. The germline V and J ends were trimmed by 3 bases and 5 bases, with 15 bases remaining between them. Germline V gene sequence: CDR1 ENHRY, CDR2 SYGVKD. This CDR3 contains 15 residues.

The chain carries TRBV10-3 and TRBJ2-3; possible D gene TRBD2, 6 bases. The receptor's source is an elderly man with active or convalescent COVID-19. The sample consisted of peripheral blood. The CDR3 sequence is CAISDPGLPGDTQYF. CDR3 bases: TGTGCCATCAGTGATCCGGGACTCCCGGGAGATACGCAGTATTTT.